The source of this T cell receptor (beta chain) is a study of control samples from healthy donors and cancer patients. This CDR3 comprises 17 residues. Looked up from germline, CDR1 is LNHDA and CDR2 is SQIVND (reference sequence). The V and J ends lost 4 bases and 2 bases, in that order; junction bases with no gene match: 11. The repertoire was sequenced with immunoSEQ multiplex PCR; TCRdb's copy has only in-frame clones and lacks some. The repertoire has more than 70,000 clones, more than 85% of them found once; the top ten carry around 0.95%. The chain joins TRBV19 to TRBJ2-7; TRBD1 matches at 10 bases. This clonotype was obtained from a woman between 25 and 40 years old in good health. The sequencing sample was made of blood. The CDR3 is CASSTGQGLFKPYEQYF. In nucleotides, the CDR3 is TGTGCCAGTAGTACGGGACAGGGGTTGTTTAAGCCCTACGAGCAGTACTTC.